The 12 T cell receptor beta chains below were found in one sample sequenced in a study of blood T cells in healthy people across ages. Next came a second PCR, run for about 7 to 12 cycles, which used a sample-barcoded 5' primer along with a J-beta primer mix. TCRdb reanalysed the 5' RACE reads using MiXCR and keeps one entry per CDR3 protein. This repertoire shows roughly 800,000 distinct CDR3 sequences, under 40% found once; its top ten account for over 10%. What was sequenced was blood. These receptor sequences come from a man between 18 and 35 years old in good health.

J is TRBJ2-2 and V is TRBV12-3 or TRBV12-4; the D gene is possibly TRBD2 (7 bases). This CDR3 region has 15 residues. V lost 7 bases, J lost 5 bases, and 17 bases lay in between. The CDR3 DNA sequence: TGTGCCAGCAAGGAGCCGGGGGGCGCTACCGGGGAGCTGTTTTTT. Protein: CASKEPGGATGELFF.

This clonotype was observed at least ten times. The chain recombines TRBV4-3 with TRBJ2-1; D is undetermined. CDR1 and CDR2 from the germline V gene are LGHNA and YSLEER. The CDR3 spans 15 residues. V lost 2 bases and J 0 bases, leaving 8 bases between the germline ends. This CDR3 is CASSQRPSSYNEQFF. CDR3 DNA: TGCGCCAGCAGCCAAAGGCCGAGCTCCTACAATGAGCAGTTCTTC.

The chain joins TRBV6-1 to TRBJ2-3; possibly TRBD2 for D (5 bases). The CDR3 is 13 amino acids. Germline CDR1 and CDR2: MNHNS and SASEGT. V was cut by 6 bases and J by 4 bases, with 11 bases left in between. The CDR3 nucleotides read TGTGCCAGCAGCAGCGGATGGCCAGATACGCAGTATTTT. Amino acids: CASSSGWPDTQYF.

This clonotype was detected only a few times. V usage is TRBV2 and J usage is TRBJ1-1, with D hard to call. With 3 bases removed from V and 3 bases from J, the gap between germline ends came to 14 bases. The germline V gene encodes CDR1 SNHLY and CDR2 FYNNEI. This CDR3 has 15 amino acids. The CDR3 nucleotides read TGTGCCAGCAGTGACCCAAGGGTAAAGGACACTGAAGCTTTCTTT. Translation gives CASSDPRVKDTEAFF.

This clonotype was counted ten times or more. V usage is TRBV20-1 and J usage is TRBJ2-7, with 10 bases fitting TRBD1. Germline V gene data show CDR1 as DFQATT and CDR2 as SNEGSKA (reference sequence). This CDR3 is built from 15 residues. Trimming cost V 1 base and J 1 base; bases outside gene matches: 4. In DNA, the CDR3 is TGCAGTGCTAGAGGACAGGGGGCTAGGTCCTACGAGCAGTACTTC. As protein: CSARGQGARSYEQYF.

In its sample, this clonotype was seen a few times. This rearrangement joins TRBV4-3 to TRBJ2-1; TRBD1 or TRBD2 may be the D gene (6 bases each). CDR1 is LGHNA, CDR2 YSLEER, per germline. The CDR3 spans 13 residues. V was pared by 4 bases and J by 10 bases, with 14 bases between. The CDR3 region has the DNA TGCGCCAGCAGCCCGAACAGGGCGGGGGAGCAGTTCTTC. Protein: CASSPNRAGEQFF.

This chain links TRBV2 with TRBJ2-5, with 9 bases aligning to TRBD1. V lost 9 bases to trimming and J lost 4 bases; unmatched junction nucleotides: 3. This CDR3 comprises 12 residues. CDR1 SNHLY and CDR2 FYNNEI come from the germline V gene. DNA for the CDR3: TGTGCCAGGGGACAGGGTCGAGAGACCCAGTACTTC. Its translation: CARGQGRETQYF.

As concerns this clonotype: This may arise from a read error, as a much more abundant clone is one base away. The V call is TRBV29-1, the J call TRBJ2-5; D might be TRBD1 (5 bases). The DNA end favors TRBJ2-1, so the J call may be wrong. This CDR3 region has 12 residues. Germline lookup yields CDR1 SQVTM and CDR2 ANQGSEA. Here the CDR3 DNA reads TGCAGCGTTGCCCCAGGGCAAGAGACCCAGTTCTTC. This sequence encodes CSVAPGQETQFF.

This clonotype was detected many times. This rearrangement joins TRBV12-5 to TRBJ1-2; TRBD1 aligns across 7 bases. The CDR3 has 12 residues. V lost 6 bases and J lost 8; bases outside the gene matches: 6. CDR1 is LGHNT, CDR2 FRNRAP, per germline. CDR3 sequence reads: CASGTDRVGYTF. In DNA, the CDR3 is TGTGCTAGTGGAACAGACAGGGTGGGCTACACCTTC.

The chain has TRBV7-9 and TRBJ2-2; maybe TRBD1 (5 bases). V lost 5 bases and J 0 bases, leaving 10 bases between the germline ends. Germline lookup yields CDR1 SEHNR and CDR2 FQNEAQ (reference sequence). The CDR3 is made up of 15 amino acids. Here the CDR3 reads CASSLQGSNTGELFF. CDR3 nucleotide sequence: TGTGCCAGCAGCCTTCAGGGCTCGAACACCGGGGAGCTGTTTTTT.

In the case of this clonotype: Since a much larger clone is just one base distant, this may be a read error. The chain combines TRBV20-1 with TRBJ2-7; 9 nucleotides line up with TRBD1. The CDR3 loop spans 15 amino acids. Trimming cost V 0 bases and J 3 bases; bases outside gene matches: 6. The germline gives CDR1 DFQATT, CDR2 SNEGSKA (reference sequence). Here the CDR3 reads CSARDWGDRVYEQYF. Written as DNA, the CDR3 is TGCAGTGCTAGAGATTGGGGGGACAGGGTCTACGAGCAGTACTTC.

This chain joins TRBV29-1 and TRBJ2-1, with 8 bases identical to TRBD2. This CDR3 spans 11 amino acids. The trim removed 7 bases at V and 9 bases at J, leaving 5 bases unmatched. Germline loops: CDR1 SQVTM, CDR2 ANQGSEA. CDR3 nucleotide sequence: TGCAGCGCGGGGGGGGGCAGTGAGCAGTTCTTC. Translation gives CSAGGGSEQFF.